Sequencing of this T cell receptor beta chain was carried out in a study of blood T cell repertoires in COVID-19. Study details: The United States, Italy and Spain supplied acute and convalescent COVID-19 samples.

The repertoire was sequenced with immunoSEQ multiplex PCR; TCRdb's copy has only in-frame clones and lacks some. This sample has 45,000 to 50,000 clones, with roughly 88% found just once. The length of the CDR3 is 15 residues. The V end lost 2 bases, the J end lost 3 bases, and 11 bases lay between the germline ends. CDR1 and CDR2 (germline): LGHNA, YSLEER. The rearrangement joins TRBV4-3 to TRBJ1-3; D unresolved. The sequence came from a man aged 45-65 years with acute or convalescent COVID-19. The sample was peripheral blood. CDR3 nucleotide sequence: TGCGCCAGCAGCCAATCCCACTTTGTTGGAAACACCATATATTTT. Translation: CASSQSHFVGNTIYF.